This is a list of T cell receptor beta chains from one sample in a study of cytomegalovirus exposure and HLA in healthy donors. The assay was immunoSEQ multiplex PCR, and TCRdb's table has in-frame clones only and misses some. The table has about 190,000 clones, around 67% seen once; the top ten hold approximately 3.1%. The sequenced sample was PBMCs. These receptors were collected from a woman in her twenties or thirties in good health and CMV-seropositive. CDR3s include the opening cysteine and the closing phenylalanine or tryptophan. The D gene is left open where the match is weak. Part of the rows lack a size; the others show once, few, many or a class for expanded clones.

clone_size: few; d_call: TRBD2; j_call: TRBJ2-1; v_call: TRBV5-1; cdr3_nt: TGCGCCAGCAGCTTGGCCGGGACTAGCGGGAGAAATGAGCAGTTCTTC; cdr3_aa: CASSLAGTSGRNEQFF
clone_size: -; d_call: TRBD1; j_call: TRBJ2-7; v_call: TRBV6-1; cdr3_nt: TGTGCCAGCAGTCTTCCGGGACAGGGGGCGGATGAGCAGTACTTC; cdr3_aa: CASSLPGQGADEQYF
clone_size: -; d_call: TRBD1; j_call: TRBJ1-6; v_call: TRBV29-1; cdr3_nt: TGCAGCGTAAGACAGGGGGGGGATTCACCCCTCCACTTT; cdr3_aa: CSVRQGGDSPLHF
clone_size: few; d_call: TRBD2; j_call: TRBJ2-1; v_call: TRBV6-1; cdr3_nt: TGTGCCAGCAGTGAAGCCGGGACTAGCGGGAGGAATGAGCAGTTCTTC; cdr3_aa: CASSEAGTSGRNEQFF
clone_size: -; d_call: TRBD1; j_call: TRBJ1-5; v_call: TRBV10-1; cdr3_nt: TGCGCCAGCAGTACAGGGGATCAGCCCCAGCATTTT; cdr3_aa: CASSTGDQPQHF
clone_size: -; d_call: TRBD2; j_call: TRBJ2-1; v_call: TRBV5-1; cdr3_nt: TGCGCCAGCAGCACCGGACTAGCGGGAGGGCCTGAGCAGTTCTTC; cdr3_aa: CASSTGLAGGPEQFF
clone_size: -; d_call: TRBD2; j_call: TRBJ2-5; v_call: TRBV4-2; cdr3_nt: TGTGCCAGCAGCCAAGATCACATTGGGGGGGAGGAGACCCAGTACTTC; cdr3_aa: CASSQDHIGGEETQYF
clone_size: -; d_call: TRBD2; j_call: TRBJ2-7; v_call: TRBV14; cdr3_nt: TGTGCCAGCAGCCAAGAGGCGACTAGCGGGACCTACGAGCAGTACTTC; cdr3_aa: CASSQEATSGTYEQYF
clone_size: -; d_call: TRBD2; j_call: TRBJ2-1; v_call: TRBV4-2; cdr3_nt: TGTGCCAGCAGCCTTGCGGGAGGGTGGGATGAGCAGTTCTTC; cdr3_aa: CASSLAGGWDEQFF
clone_size: few; d_call: -; j_call: TRBJ2-7; v_call: TRBV21-1; cdr3_nt: TGTGCCAGCAGCAAAACCCGGGACTCCAACTCCTACGAGCAGTACTTC; cdr3_aa: CASSKTRDSNSYEQYF
clone_size: -; d_call: TRBD1; j_call: TRBJ1-2; v_call: TRBV28; cdr3_nt: TGTGCCAGCAGTTTATCCACAGGGGGGGATGGCTACACCTTC; cdr3_aa: CASSLSTGGDGYTF
clone_size: -; d_call: TRBD1; j_call: TRBJ2-2; v_call: TRBV6-4; cdr3_nt: TGTGCCAGCAGTGGACAGGGGGCCGGGGAGCTGTTTTTT; cdr3_aa: CASSGQGAGELFF
clone_size: -; d_call: -; j_call: TRBJ1-1; v_call: TRBV27; cdr3_nt: TGTGCCAGCAGTTTGCGACAGAAGGGCGGCGAAGCTTTCTTT; cdr3_aa: CASSLRQKGGEAFF
clone_size: -; d_call: TRBD2; j_call: TRBJ2-3; v_call: TRBV18; cdr3_nt: TGTGCCAGCTCACCACCGGAAACCGGGAGCGGGACGGGGAGGTATTTT; cdr3_aa: CASSPPETGSGTGRYF
clone_size: -; d_call: TRBD1; j_call: TRBJ2-7; v_call: TRBV15; cdr3_nt: TGTGCCACCAGCAGGGAATGGCGGACAGGGGGTTTAAGTGACGAGCAGTACTTC; cdr3_aa: CATSREWRTGGLSDEQYF
clone_size: -; d_call: TRBD2; j_call: TRBJ2-1; v_call: TRBV7-9; cdr3_nt: TGTGCCAGCGGCCCGACTAGCGGGAGGAAGAATGAGCAGTTCTTC; cdr3_aa: CASGPTSGRKNEQFF
clone_size: -; d_call: TRBD2; j_call: TRBJ2-1; v_call: TRBV19; cdr3_nt: TGTGCCAGTAGTTTCCCTAGCGGGCCCGGGGGTTACAATGAGCAGTTCTTC; cdr3_aa: CASSFPSGPGGYNEQFF
clone_size: -; d_call: TRBD1; j_call: TRBJ2-5; v_call: TRBV5-1; cdr3_nt: TGCGCCAGCACCCCAAAAGGGACAGGGCAAGAGACCCAGTACTTC; cdr3_aa: CASTPKGTGQETQYF
clone_size: -; d_call: TRBD1; j_call: TRBJ2-2; v_call: TRBV6-1; cdr3_nt: TGTGCCAGCAGTGACAGGGGGCGGGACACCGGGGAGCTGTTTTTT; cdr3_aa: CASSDRGRDTGELFF
clone_size: -; d_call: -; j_call: TRBJ2-7; v_call: TRBV27; cdr3_nt: TGTGCCAGCATTTTCTACCGCCCGGACAGCGCAGAGGGCTACGAGCAGTACTTC; cdr3_aa: CASIFYRPDSAEGYEQYF
clone_size: -; d_call: -; j_call: TRBJ1-1; v_call: TRBV5-6; cdr3_nt: TGTGCCAGCAGCTTGAACCGGGGTCAGGGAGGGAGCACTGAAGCTTTCTTT; cdr3_aa: CASSLNRGQGGSTEAFF
clone_size: -; d_call: TRBD1; j_call: TRBJ1-6; v_call: TRBV15; cdr3_nt: TGTGCCACCAGCAGGGGACAGGATCTCAATTCACCCCTCCACTTT; cdr3_aa: CATSRGQDLNSPLHF
clone_size: few; d_call: -; j_call: TRBJ2-2; v_call: TRBV28; cdr3_nt: TGTGCCAGCAGCTACCGATCCGGGGAGCTGTTTTTT; cdr3_aa: CASSYRSGELFF
clone_size: -; d_call: TRBD1; j_call: TRBJ2-1; v_call: TRBV19; cdr3_nt: TGTGCCAGTAGGCCGACAGGGGGCAATGAGCAGTTCTTC; cdr3_aa: CASRPTGGNEQFF
clone_size: once; d_call: TRBD1; j_call: TRBJ2-3; v_call: TRBV27; cdr3_nt: TGTGCCAGCAGTTCTATAAAGACAGGGGGCATCACAGATACGCAGTATTTT; cdr3_aa: CASSSIKTGGITDTQYF
clone_size: few; d_call: TRBD1; j_call: TRBJ2-2; v_call: TRBV5-8; cdr3_nt: TGTGCCAGCAGCCTACCGGGACAGGGACTACCCGGGGAGCTGTTTTTT; cdr3_aa: CASSLPGQGLPGELFF
clone_size: -; d_call: -; j_call: TRBJ2-5; v_call: TRBV6-1; cdr3_nt: TGTGCCAGCAGTGAAGGCCGACTCCCCAGACGGGAGCAGTACTTC; cdr3_aa: CASSEGRLPRREQYF
clone_size: -; d_call: -; j_call: TRBJ2-5; v_call: TRBV5-1; cdr3_nt: TGCGCCAGCAGCTTGGGGGCGGGTGCTGGAGAAGAGACCCAGTACTTC; cdr3_aa: CASSLGAGAGEETQYF
clone_size: -; d_call: TRBD2; j_call: TRBJ2-1; v_call: TRBV5-4; cdr3_nt: TGTGCCAGCAGCCTCGGGACTAGCGGTTACAATGAGCAGTTCTTC; cdr3_aa: CASSLGTSGYNEQFF
clone_size: -; d_call: TRBD2; j_call: TRBJ2-5; v_call: TRBV5-1; cdr3_nt: TGCGCCAGCAGCTTTAAGACTAGCGGGTTCCAAGAGACCCAGTACTTC; cdr3_aa: CASSFKTSGFQETQYF
clone_size: -; d_call: TRBD2; j_call: TRBJ2-5; v_call: TRBV11-3; cdr3_nt: TGTGCCAGCAGCTTAGGGACTAGTCTCGAGACCCAGTACTTC; cdr3_aa: CASSLGTSLETQYF
clone_size: -; d_call: TRBD2; j_call: TRBJ2-5; v_call: TRBV11-2; cdr3_nt: TGTGCCAGCAGACGGACTAGCGGGGGCGTGGAGACCCAGTACTTC; cdr3_aa: CASRRTSGGVETQYF
clone_size: -; d_call: -; j_call: TRBJ1-1; v_call: TRBV27; cdr3_nt: TGTGCCTGCAAGAGAAACACTGAAGCTTTCTTT; cdr3_aa: CACKRNTEAFF
clone_size: few; d_call: TRBD1; j_call: TRBJ1-1; v_call: TRBV19; cdr3_nt: TGTGCCAGTAGTTCGGACAGGGGGACTGAAGCTTTCTTT; cdr3_aa: CASSSDRGTEAFF
clone_size: -; d_call: TRBD2; j_call: TRBJ2-3; v_call: TRBV9; cdr3_nt: TGTGCCAGCAGCCCGGGGGGAAGAGATACGCAGTATTTT; cdr3_aa: CASSPGGRDTQYF
clone_size: once; d_call: TRBD2; j_call: TRBJ2-5; v_call: TRBV28; cdr3_nt: TGTGCCAGCAGTTTAGGGCTAGCGGGAGGGCTTCCCCAGTACTTC; cdr3_aa: CASSLGLAGGLPQYF
clone_size: -; d_call: TRBD1; j_call: TRBJ1-5; v_call: TRBV7-9; cdr3_nt: TGTGCCAGCAGCTGGGACAGCGATCAGCCCCAGCATTTT; cdr3_aa: CASSWDSDQPQHF
clone_size: once; d_call: -; j_call: TRBJ1-3; v_call: TRBV5-1; cdr3_nt: TGCGCCAGCAGCTTTGGCACCACTGGAAACACCATATATTTT; cdr3_aa: CASSFGTTGNTIYF
clone_size: -; d_call: -; j_call: TRBJ2-7; v_call: TRBV20-1; cdr3_nt: TGCAGTGCCGACCGGGCGGGCGAGCAGTACTTC; cdr3_aa: CSADRAGEQYF
clone_size: -; d_call: TRBD1; j_call: TRBJ2-7; v_call: TRBV6-5; cdr3_nt: TGTGCCAGCAGCCGCAACAGGGGAAGCAACGAGCAGTACTTC; cdr3_aa: CASSRNRGSNEQYF
clone_size: -; d_call: TRBD1; j_call: TRBJ2-7; v_call: TRBV5-1; cdr3_nt: TGCGCCAGCACGGTTGGACAGGGGCCCAACGAGCAGTACTTC; cdr3_aa: CASTVGQGPNEQYF
clone_size: -; d_call: -; j_call: TRBJ1-3; v_call: TRBV28; cdr3_nt: TGTGCCAGCAGTTTCGCGGGTTCTGGAAACACCATATATTTT; cdr3_aa: CASSFAGSGNTIYF
clone_size: -; d_call: -; j_call: TRBJ1-2; v_call: TRBV4-2; cdr3_nt: TGTGCCAGCAGCCCAGAAATCCCACGGGGGGATAATGGCTACACCTTC; cdr3_aa: CASSPEIPRGDNGYTF
clone_size: -; d_call: TRBD2; j_call: TRBJ2-3; v_call: TRBV5-6; cdr3_nt: TGTGCCAGCAGCTTAGGAGAGGTCAGACTAGCGGGCACAGATACGCAGTATTTT; cdr3_aa: CASSLGEVRLAGTDTQYF
clone_size: -; d_call: TRBD2; j_call: TRBJ2-7; v_call: TRBV6-1; cdr3_nt: TGTGCCAGCAGTGGAGAGACTAGCGGGGCAGGTGAGCAGTACTTC; cdr3_aa: CASSGETSGAGEQYF
clone_size: -; d_call: -; j_call: TRBJ2-5; v_call: TRBV7-7; cdr3_nt: TGTGCTAGCAGCCGCGATTTTTCCGAGACCCAGTACTTC; cdr3_aa: CASSRDFSETQYF
clone_size: -; d_call: TRBD2; j_call: TRBJ2-3; v_call: TRBV11-2; cdr3_nt: TGTGCCAGCAGCTTAGTCCCGACTAGCCGCACAGATACGCAGTATTTT; cdr3_aa: CASSLVPTSRTDTQYF
clone_size: -; d_call: -; j_call: TRBJ2-3; v_call: TRBV19; cdr3_nt: TGTGCCAGTAGTATTGAGGGATACGCTACGCAGTATTTT; cdr3_aa: CASSIEGYATQYF
clone_size: -; d_call: TRBD2; j_call: TRBJ2-7; v_call: TRBV27; cdr3_nt: TGTGCCAGCAGTTTGGTGGGAGGGCCATCTTCTTACGAGCAGTACTTC; cdr3_aa: CASSLVGGPSSYEQYF
clone_size: -; d_call: TRBD2; j_call: TRBJ2-1; v_call: TRBV19; cdr3_nt: TGTGCCAGTAGTATAGGTGGGGGGAGGAGCGGGAGGAACCGCGAGCAGTTCTTC; cdr3_aa: CASSIGGGRSGRNREQFF
clone_size: once; d_call: TRBD2; j_call: TRBJ2-1; v_call: TRBV7-9; cdr3_nt: TGTGCCAGCAGCGGGGGACTAGTCGCGTACAATGAGCAGTTCTTC; cdr3_aa: CASSGGLVAYNEQFF
clone_size: -; d_call: -; j_call: TRBJ2-1; v_call: TRBV19; cdr3_nt: TGTGCCAGTAGTATAGCACAGACAAAGTTGGTGAATGAGCAGTTCTTC; cdr3_aa: CASSIAQTKLVNEQFF
clone_size: -; d_call: -; j_call: TRBJ2-7; v_call: TRBV5-1; cdr3_nt: TGCGCCAGCAGCTTAACAGTCACCTACGAGCAGTACTTC; cdr3_aa: CASSLTVTYEQYF
clone_size: -; d_call: TRBD2; j_call: TRBJ2-3; v_call: TRBV7-2; cdr3_nt: TGTGCCAGCAGCCCCCAAGGACTAGCGGGAGGTGGTGGGACGCAGTATTTT; cdr3_aa: CASSPQGLAGGGGTQYF
clone_size: few; d_call: TRBD1; j_call: TRBJ2-4; v_call: TRBV7-2; cdr3_nt: TGTGCCAGCAGCCAAGGGACAGGGAACATTCAGTACTTC; cdr3_aa: CASSQGTGNIQYF